Below, 3 T cell receptor beta chains from the same sample are listed, as sequenced in a study of human T cells and chemical hapten exposure. Time point indicated: patch test 2, 6 weeks after DPC sensitization. As to treatment: therapeutic diphenylcyclopropenone sensitization with weekly scalp DPC. Each CDR3 protein is one row after TCRdb ran MiXCR on the RACE reads. The sample includes 360,000 or so distinct CDR3 sequences, around 6% seen only once; the top ten take around 6%. This specimen consisted of whole blood, obtained in connection with sensitization to the hapten diphenylcyclopropenone (DPC). The origin of the receptors is a young woman with alopecia areata. Some clones in this sample may be carry-over from other donors' samples.

This clonotype was seen just once. A much larger clonotype is one base distant, so this may be a read error. This chain connects TRBV20-1 to TRBJ2-3, with D perhaps matching TRBD1 or TRBD2 (5 bases each). This CDR3 has 14 amino acids. Germline CDR1 reads DFQATT; CDR2 reads SNEGSKA (reference sequence). The CDR3 reads CSARARASTDTEYF. CDR3 nucleotide sequence: TGCAGTGCGCGGGCCAGGGCTAGCACAGATACGGAGTATTTT.

This clonotype came up a few times. The chain carries TRBV3-1 and TRBJ1-6; no reliable D call. V was cut by 0 bases and J by 9 bases, with 9 bases left in between. The CDR3 is made up of 14 amino acids. The germline CDR1 and CDR2 sequences are LGHDT and YNNKEL (reference sequence). In DNA, the CDR3 is TGTGCCAGCAGCCAAGATCGCGGGATTTCACCCCTCCACTTT. Translated, it gives CASSQDRGISPLHF.

This clonotype has just a few counts. The J gene is TRBJ1-5, the V gene TRBV7-2; 7 nucleotides line up with TRBD1. V dropped 6 bases and J dropped 7; count of bases not matched to a gene: 9. CDR3 length equals 14 residues. Germline lookup yields CDR1 SGHTA and CDR2 FQGNSA. CDR3 bases: TGTGCCAGCAGACTCGGACAGGACGGGCAGCCCCAGCATTTT. Translated: CASRLGQDGQPQHF.